This T cell receptor (beta chain) was observed in a study of cytomegalovirus exposure and HLA in healthy donors. Across the whole study: Earlier findings included about 120 million unique TCR beta sequences obtained from 170 million or so T cells.

Primers included in the PCR were 60 Vbeta and 13 Jbeta primers. The table came from immunoSEQ multiplex PCR; TCRdb's copy has only in-frame clones and leaves some out. The sample holds 180,000 or so clones, roughly 85% seen once. On this clone itself: Antigen unknown.

Findings and limits, study-wide: In a later analysis, parvovirus B19, influenza, CMV and Epstein-Barr virus appeared linked to several top co-occurrence clusters. Among CMV-associated TCR beta chains, most appeared HLA-restricted in a later analysis. Reportedly, fewer N-insertions than the roughly 600-donor mean appeared in an Asian-associated ancestry cluster in a later analysis.

Germline V gives CDR1 SGDLS, CDR2 YYNGEE. Trimming cost V 4 bases and J 7 bases, with 14 bases left between them. The CDR3 extends over 13 amino acids. Material for sequencing was PBMCs. V and J are TRBV9 and TRBJ1-1, with D hard to call. This TCR came from a man between 18 and 35 years old in good health and CMV-seropositive. DNA of the CDR3: TGTGCCAGCAGCCCCCGGTGGGCAGATGAAGCTTTCTTT. Residues: CASSPRWADEAFF.